This T cell receptor beta chain was identified in a study of graft-versus-host responses after intestinal transplantation (dated by TCRdb to about 2021). About the full investigation: The transplants that recipients received were multivisceral, liver-intestinal, or isolated intestinal. Instead of going to the commercial service, samples from a few later patients were sequenced in-house on an Illumina MiSeq and processed with MiXCR. A peak of at least 4% donor T cells among recipient peripheral blood mononuclear cells was the definition used for donor T cell macrochimerism. A cohort of 20 to 25 intestinal transplant recipients, including one retransplant, was enrolled, and a few patients lacking pretransplant specimens were excluded. Bulk TCR-beta CDR3 sequencing was used to track graft-versus-host and host-versus-graft alloreactive T cell clones in the graft, circulation and bone marrow after intestinal transplantation. Every recipient was given anti-thymocyte globulin induction, then maintenance tacrolimus and steroids for about three years. To identify alloreactive clones, pre-transplant mixed lymphocyte reaction products were sequenced and then compared with unstimulated pre-transplant donor and recipient T cells.

Trimming removed 4 bases from V and 0 bases from J; the gene matches leave 7 bases unexplained. The CDR3 numbers 16 residues from cysteine through phenylalanine. The kept DNA is CDR3 alone, 48 bases in frame from the first base. Taken from the germline V gene, the CDR1 and CDR2 loops are LGHNA and YNFKEQ. To note about this clone: Base quality data are lacking; no much larger clone is found one base away.

Library prep was done by the immunoSEQ multiplex PCR assay. For most patients, genomic DNA was isolated with the Qiagen DNeasy Blood and Tissue Kit and sent frozen to Adaptive Biotechnologies for TCR sequencing. Adaptive Biotechnologies carried out high-throughput TCR-beta CDR3 sequencing of genomic DNA for most patients. In the original analysis: Adaptive's ImmunoSEQ software supplied the TCR sequencing data for about 18 patients, while MiXCR and VDJtools were used to process a few other patients. CD4 versus CD8 sorting errors were corrected by removing sequences found in both subsets at a frequency ratio below 5:1. CDR3 nucleotide sequences shared between donor and recipient were removed because their origin could not be assigned. At least 2-fold expansion over unstimulated cells and a minimum CFSE-low frequency of 0.002% (template counts) or 0.001% (read counts) were required for clones to be classified as alloreactive. Clones detected in sequenced pre-transplant spleen, lymph node, or MLR CFSE-low populations of the donor or recipient were defined as mappable. Cumulative frequency of alloreactive clones was calculated as a percentage of all sequences weighted by copy number. TCRdb carries this immuneACCESS record with in-frame sequences only. Its versions omit some clonotypes, under half of them owing to an unresolved V gene in the studies checked, with the rest unexplained. V and J calls and clone size come straight from that table; D and trimming were deduced from the DNA. This sample comprises roughly 6,900 clones, approximately 25% of them detected only once. The top ten hold about 5.5% of the sample.

Study-level results and caveats: Early after transplant, declines in HvG clones were associated with peak levels of circulating GvH clones. The conclusions were limited by the relatively low number and heterogeneity of the intestinal transplant patients. GvH clones were detected in recipient bone marrow, and some of these GvH clones were observed earlier in ileal mucosa or blood, consistent with an intestinal mucosal origin. In the allografts of patients with donor T cell macrochimerism, GvH to HvG T cell clonal ratios were high.

Taken with the paper, the label for time point translates to: cells obtained before transplantation from donor or recipient. In mixed lymphocyte reactions, roughly 200,000 CFSE-labeled pre-transplant responders were plated with roughly 200,000 irradiated violet-dye-labeled stimulators and cultured for 5 to 6 days. Proliferating CD3+CD4+CFSE-low and CD3+CD8+CFSE-low responder cells were FACS-sorted on a BD Influx sorter after the mixed lymphocyte reaction. The receptor's source is a human patient who was an organ donor for intestinal transplantation. The rearranged segments are TRBV4-2 and TRBJ1-2, with 8 bases matching TRBD1. This material consisted of alloreactive CD8+ T cells from a mixed lymphocyte reaction culture, taken before transplantation. The cell subset or site label, read with the paper, signifies: CFSE-low proliferating T cells sorted from roughly 6-day pre-transplant mixed lymphocyte reaction (GvH or HvG direction). The DNA sequence reads TGTGCCAGCAGCCCCCGGACAGGGAACGCTAACTATGGCTACACCTTC. It translates to CASSPRTGNANYGYTF.